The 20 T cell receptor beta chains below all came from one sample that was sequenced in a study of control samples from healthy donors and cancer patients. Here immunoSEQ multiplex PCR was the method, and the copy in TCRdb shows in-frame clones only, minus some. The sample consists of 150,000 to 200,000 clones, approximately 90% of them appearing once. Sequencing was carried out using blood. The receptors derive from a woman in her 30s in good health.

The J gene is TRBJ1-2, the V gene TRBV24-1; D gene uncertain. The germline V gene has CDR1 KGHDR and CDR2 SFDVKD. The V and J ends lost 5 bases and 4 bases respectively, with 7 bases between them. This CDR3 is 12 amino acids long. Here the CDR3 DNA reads TGTGCCACCAGTGGACAAGGCTATGGCTACACCTTC. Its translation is CATSGQGYGYTF.

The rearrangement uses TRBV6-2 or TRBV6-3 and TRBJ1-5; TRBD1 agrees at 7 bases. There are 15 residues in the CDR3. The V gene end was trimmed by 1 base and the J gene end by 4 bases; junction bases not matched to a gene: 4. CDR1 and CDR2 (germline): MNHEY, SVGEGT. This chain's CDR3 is CASSYFDRENQPQHF. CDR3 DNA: TGTGCCAGCAGTTACTTCGACAGGGAGAATCAGCCCCAGCATTTT.

This CDR3 reads CASSQLAGVIGELFF. CDR3 bases: TGCGCCAGCAGCCAACTAGCGGGAGTTATCGGGGAGCTGTTTTTT. The gene calls are TRBV5-1 and TRBJ2-2; 11 bases map to TRBD2. The junction had 6 bases not matched to a gene; V was cut back by 4 bases and J by 7 bases. Germline values: CDR1 SGHRS, CDR2 YFSETQ. The CDR3 is 15 amino acids.

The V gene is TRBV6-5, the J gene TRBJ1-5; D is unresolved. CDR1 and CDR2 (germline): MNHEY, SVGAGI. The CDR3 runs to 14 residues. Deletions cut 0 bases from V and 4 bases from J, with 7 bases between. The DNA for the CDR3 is TGTGCCAGCAGTTACTCCGGGCCAAATCAGCCCCAGCATTTT. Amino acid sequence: CASSYSGPNQPQHF.

DNA for the CDR3: TGTGCCAGCAGTGAAATTGGAGGACCCAACTATGGCTACACCTTC. Translated: CASSEIGGPNYGYTF. The rearrangement joins TRBV25-1 to TRBJ1-2; the D is unclear. Trimming cost V 2 bases and J 2 bases, with 12 bases left between them. CDR1 and CDR2 from the germline V gene are MGHDK and SYGVNS. CDR3 length: 15 residues.

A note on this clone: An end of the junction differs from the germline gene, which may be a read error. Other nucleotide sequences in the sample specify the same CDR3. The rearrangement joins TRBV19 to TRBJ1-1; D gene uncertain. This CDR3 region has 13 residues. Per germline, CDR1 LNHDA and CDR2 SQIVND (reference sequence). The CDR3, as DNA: TGTGCCAGTAGTCCCCAGACCAACACTGAAGCCTTCTTT. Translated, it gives CASSPQTNTEAFF.

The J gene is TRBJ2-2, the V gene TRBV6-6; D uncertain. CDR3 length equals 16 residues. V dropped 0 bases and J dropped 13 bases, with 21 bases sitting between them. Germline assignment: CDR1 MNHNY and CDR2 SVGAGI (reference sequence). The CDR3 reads CASSYSLFNDPGGLFF. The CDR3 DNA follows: TGTGCCAGCAGTTACTCGCTCTTTAACGACCCGGGTGGGCTGTTTTTT.

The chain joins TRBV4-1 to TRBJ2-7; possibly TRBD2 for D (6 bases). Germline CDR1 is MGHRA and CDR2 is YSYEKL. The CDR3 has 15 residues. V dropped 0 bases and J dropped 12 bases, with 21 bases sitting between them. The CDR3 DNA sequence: TGCGCCAGCAGCCAAGATAGTAGTTTCGGGGGTTCGGGGTACTTC. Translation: CASSQDSSFGGSGYF.

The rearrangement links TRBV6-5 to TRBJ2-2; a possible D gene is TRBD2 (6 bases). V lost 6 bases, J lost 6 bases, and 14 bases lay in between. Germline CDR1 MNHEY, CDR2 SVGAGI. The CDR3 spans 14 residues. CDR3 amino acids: CASRRDSGSGELFF. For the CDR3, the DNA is TGTGCCAGCAGGCGGGACTCAGGCTCCGGGGAGCTGTTTTTT.

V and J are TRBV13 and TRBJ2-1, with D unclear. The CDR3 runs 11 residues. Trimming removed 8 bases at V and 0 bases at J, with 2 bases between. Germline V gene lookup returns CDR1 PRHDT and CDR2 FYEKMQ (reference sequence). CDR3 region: CASVSYNEQFF. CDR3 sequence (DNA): TGTGCCAGCGTCTCCTACAATGAGCAGTTCTTC.

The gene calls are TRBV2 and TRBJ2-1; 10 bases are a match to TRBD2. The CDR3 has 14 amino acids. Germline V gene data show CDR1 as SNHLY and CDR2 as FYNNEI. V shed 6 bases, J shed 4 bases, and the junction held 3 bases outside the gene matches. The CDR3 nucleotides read TGTGCCAGCAGCCTAGCGGGAGATTACAATGAGCAGTTCTTC. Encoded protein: CASSLAGDYNEQFF.

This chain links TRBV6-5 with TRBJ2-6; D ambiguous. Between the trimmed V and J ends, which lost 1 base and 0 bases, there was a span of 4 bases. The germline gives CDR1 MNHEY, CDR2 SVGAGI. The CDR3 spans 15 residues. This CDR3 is CASSYWGSGANVLTF. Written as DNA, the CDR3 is TGTGCCAGCAGTTACTGGGGCTCTGGGGCCAACGTCCTGACTTTC.

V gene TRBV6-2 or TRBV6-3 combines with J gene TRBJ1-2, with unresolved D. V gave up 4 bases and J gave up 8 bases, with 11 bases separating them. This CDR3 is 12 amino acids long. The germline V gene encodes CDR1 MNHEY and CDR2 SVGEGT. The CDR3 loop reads CASSFFGRGYTF. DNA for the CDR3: TGTGCCAGCAGTTTCTTCGGGAGAGGCTACACCTTC.

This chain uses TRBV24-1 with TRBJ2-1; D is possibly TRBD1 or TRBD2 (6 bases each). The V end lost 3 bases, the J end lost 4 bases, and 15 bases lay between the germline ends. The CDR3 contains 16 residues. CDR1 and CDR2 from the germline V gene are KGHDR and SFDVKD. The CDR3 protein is CATSDPVGGQYNEQFF. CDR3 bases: TGTGCCACCAGTGATCCCGTGGGGGGCCAGTACAATGAGCAGTTCTTC.

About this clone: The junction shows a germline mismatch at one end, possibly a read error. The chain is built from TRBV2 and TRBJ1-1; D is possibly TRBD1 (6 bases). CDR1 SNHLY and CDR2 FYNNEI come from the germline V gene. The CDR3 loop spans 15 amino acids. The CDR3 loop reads CASSEEGGAGTEAFF. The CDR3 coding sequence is TGTGCCAGCAGCGAAGAGGGGGGCGCCGGCACTGAAGCTTTCTTT.

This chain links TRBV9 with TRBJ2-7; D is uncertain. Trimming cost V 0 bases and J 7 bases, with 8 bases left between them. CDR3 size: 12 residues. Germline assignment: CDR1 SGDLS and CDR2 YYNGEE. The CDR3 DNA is TGTGCCAGCAGCGTAGGGGTCGGAGAGCAGTACTTC. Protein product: CASSVGVGEQYF.

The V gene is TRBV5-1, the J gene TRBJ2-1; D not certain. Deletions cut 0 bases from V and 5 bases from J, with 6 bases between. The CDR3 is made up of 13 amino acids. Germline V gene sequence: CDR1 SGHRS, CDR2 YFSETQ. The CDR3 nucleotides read TGCGCCAGCAGCTTGGACTTGAACAATGAGCAGTTCTTC. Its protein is CASSLDLNNEQFF. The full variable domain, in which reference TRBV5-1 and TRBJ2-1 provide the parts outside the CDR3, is KAGVTQTPRYLIKTRGQQVTLSCSPISGHRSVSWYQQTPGQGLQFLFEYFSETQRNKGNFPGRFSGRQFSNSRSEMNVSTLELGDSALYLCASSLDLNNEQFFGPGTRLTVL.

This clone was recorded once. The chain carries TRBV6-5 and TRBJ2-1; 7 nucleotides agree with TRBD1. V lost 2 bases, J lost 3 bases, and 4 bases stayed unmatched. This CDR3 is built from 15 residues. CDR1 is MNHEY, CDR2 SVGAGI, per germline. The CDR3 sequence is CASSYEGGSYNEQFF. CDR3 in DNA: TGTGCCAGCAGTTACGAAGGGGGCAGCTACAATGAGCAGTTCTTC.

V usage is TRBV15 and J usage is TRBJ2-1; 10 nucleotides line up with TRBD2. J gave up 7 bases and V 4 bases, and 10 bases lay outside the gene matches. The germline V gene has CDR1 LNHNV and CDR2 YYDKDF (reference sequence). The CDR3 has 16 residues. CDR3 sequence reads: CATSNDPSGSINEQFF. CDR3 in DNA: TGTGCCACCAGCAACGATCCTAGCGGGAGTATTAATGAGCAGTTCTTC.

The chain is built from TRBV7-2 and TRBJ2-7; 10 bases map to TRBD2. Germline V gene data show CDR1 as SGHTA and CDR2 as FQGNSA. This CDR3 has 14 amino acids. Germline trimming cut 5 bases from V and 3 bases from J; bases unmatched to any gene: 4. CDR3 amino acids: CASSPASGSYEQYF. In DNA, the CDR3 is TGTGCCAGCAGCCCTGCTAGCGGGAGCTACGAGCAGTACTTC.